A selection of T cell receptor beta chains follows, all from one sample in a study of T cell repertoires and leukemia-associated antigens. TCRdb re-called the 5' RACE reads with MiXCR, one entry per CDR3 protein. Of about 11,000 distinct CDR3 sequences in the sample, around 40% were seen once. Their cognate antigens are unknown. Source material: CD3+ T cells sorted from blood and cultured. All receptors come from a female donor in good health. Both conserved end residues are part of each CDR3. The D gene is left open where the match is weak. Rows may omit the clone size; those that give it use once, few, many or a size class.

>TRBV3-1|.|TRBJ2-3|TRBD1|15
TGTGCCAGCAGCAACACAGGGGGCTTAACGGGTACGCAGTATTTT
CASSNTGGLTGTQYF
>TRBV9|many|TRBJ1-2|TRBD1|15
TGTGCCAGCAGCCGGGACAGTCGATCTAACTATGGCTACACCTTC
CASSRDSRSNYGYTF
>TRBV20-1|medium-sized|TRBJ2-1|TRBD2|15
TGCAGTGCAACGAAGGGCGGGAGTAGGTACAATGAGCAGTTCTTC
CSATKGGSRYNEQFF
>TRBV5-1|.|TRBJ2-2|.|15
TGCGCCAGCAACCCCGGGACGGCGAACACCGGGGAGCTGTTTTTT
CASNPGTANTGELFF
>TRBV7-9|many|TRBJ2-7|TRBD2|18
TGTGCCAGCAGCTTAGGGTGGGAGGGAGCCAAAAACCCCTACGAGCAGTACTTC
CASSLGWEGAKNPYEQYF
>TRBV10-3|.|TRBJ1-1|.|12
TGTGCCACCAGTGAGTCGAACACCGAAGCTTTCTTT
CATSESNTEAFF
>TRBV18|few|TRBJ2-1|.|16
TGTGCCAGCTCACCGTCACTAGGGGATCACTACAATGAGCAGTTCTTC
CASSPSLGDHYNEQFF
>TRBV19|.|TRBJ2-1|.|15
TGTGCCACAGAACCAGGGACTTCTTCTTACAATGAGCAGTTCTTC
CATEPGTSSYNEQFF
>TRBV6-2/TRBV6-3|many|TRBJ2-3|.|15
TGTGCCAGCAGACGAAGCGGTCCTAGCACAGATACGCAGTATTTT
CASRRSGPSTDTQYF
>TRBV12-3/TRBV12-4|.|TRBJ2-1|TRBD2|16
TGTGCCAGCAGCCGCCGTGATGGACTAGTTGGGAATGAGCAGTTCTTC
CASSRRDGLVGNEQFF
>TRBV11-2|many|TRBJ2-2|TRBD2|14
TGTGCCAGCAGCTCTACTAGCGGGGACGGGGAGCTGTTTTTT
CASSSTSGDGELFF
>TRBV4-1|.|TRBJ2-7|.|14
TGCGCCAGCAGCCCTCCGGGCCGGGCCTACGAGCAGTACTTC
CASSPPGRAYEQYF
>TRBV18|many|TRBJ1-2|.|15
TGTGCCAGCTCACCACTGGAAGGGGCTAACTATGGCTACACCTTC
CASSPLEGANYGYTF
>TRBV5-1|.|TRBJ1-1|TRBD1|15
TGCGCCAGCAGCTTGGAGCAGGGGGCGCGAACTGAAGCTTTCTTT
CASSLEQGARTEAFF
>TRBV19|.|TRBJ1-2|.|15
TGTGCCAGTAAATGGGGGCCAGCCCTTAACTATGGCTACACCTTC
CASKWGPALNYGYTF
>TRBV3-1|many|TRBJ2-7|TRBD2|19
TGTGCCAGCAGCCAACCTAGGACTAGCGGGCCGTTCACCCACTACGAGCAGTACTTC
CASSQPRTSGPFTHYEQYF
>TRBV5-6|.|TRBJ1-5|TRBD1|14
TGTGCCAGCAGCCGGACAGGGAGCAATCAGCCCCAGCATTTT
CASSRTGSNQPQHF
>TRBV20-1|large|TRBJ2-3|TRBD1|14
TGCAGTGCTGTCGACAGGGGACGAGGAGATACGCAGTATTTT
CSAVDRGRGDTQYF
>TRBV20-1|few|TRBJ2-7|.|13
TGCAGTGCTAGATTCGCCTCGGACTACGAGCAGTACTTC
CSARFASDYEQYF
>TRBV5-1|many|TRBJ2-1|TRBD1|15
TGCGCCGGCAGCTTCTCCGGGACAGGGCAAAGGGAGCAGTTCTTC
CAGSFSGTGQREQFF
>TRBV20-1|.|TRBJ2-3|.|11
TGCAGTGGGCTCCACACAGATACGCAGTATTTT
CSGLHTDTQYF
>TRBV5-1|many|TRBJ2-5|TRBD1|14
TGCGCCAGCAGTTCTCGGACAGGTCAAGAGACCCAGTACTTC
CASSSRTGQETQYF
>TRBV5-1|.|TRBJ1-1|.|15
TGCGCCAGCAGCTTGGGGGGGCAGCTGAACACTGAAGCTTTCTTT
CASSLGGQLNTEAFF
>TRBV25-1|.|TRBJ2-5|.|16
TGTGCCAGCAGTTTCGGAGGGGGCGTAATTGGGGAGACCCAGTACTTC
CASSFGGGVIGETQYF
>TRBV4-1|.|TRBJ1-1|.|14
TGCGCCAGCAGCAACCGGGCCCTGAGCACTGGAGCTTTCTTT
CASSNRALSTGAFF
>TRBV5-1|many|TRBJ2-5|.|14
TGCGCCAGCAGCTTGGGACAGTACCAAGAGACCCAGTACTTC
CASSLGQYQETQYF
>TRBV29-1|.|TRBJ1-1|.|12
TGCAGCGTTCGTCAGGGGAACACTGAAGCTTTCTTT
CSVRQGNTEAFF
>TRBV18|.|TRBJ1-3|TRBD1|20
TGTGTCAGCTCTCCATTGGCAACCGGGACAGCTATAACCTCTGGAAACACCATATATTTC
CVSSPLATGTAITSGNTIYF
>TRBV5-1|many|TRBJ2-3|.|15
TGCGCCAGCAGCTTGGGTCCCGGGGGAGTAGATACGCAGTATTTT
CASSLGPGGVDTQYF
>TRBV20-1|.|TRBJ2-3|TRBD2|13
TGCAGTGCTGGCAGCGGGAGGGTCGATACGCAGTATTTT
CSAGSGRVDTQYF
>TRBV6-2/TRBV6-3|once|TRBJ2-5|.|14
TGTGTCAGCAGTTACGGTGGGGCCCAAGAGACCCAGTACTTC
CVSSYGGAQETQYF
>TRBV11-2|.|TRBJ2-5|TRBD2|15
TGTGCCAGCAGCTTAGGACTAGCGGGACCAGAGACCCAGTACTTC
CASSLGLAGPETQYF
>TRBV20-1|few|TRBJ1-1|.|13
TGCAGTGCTAGGGGGACGGAGAACACTGAAGCTTTCTTT
CSARGTENTEAFF
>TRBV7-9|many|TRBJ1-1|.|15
TGTGCCAGCAGCTTAGGTAAGGGAGGGGACACTGAAGCTTTCTTT
CASSLGKGGDTEAFF
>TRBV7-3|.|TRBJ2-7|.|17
TGTGCCAGCAGCTTATTCCCCGGGGCGGGTAGATCCTACGAGCAGTACTTC
CASSLFPGAGRSYEQYF
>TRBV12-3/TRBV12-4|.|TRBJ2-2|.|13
TGTGCCAGCAGTTTTGGCAGTGCCGGGGAGCTGTTTTTT
CASSFGSAGELFF
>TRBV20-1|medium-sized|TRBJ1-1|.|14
TGCAGTGCTAGTAGACAGCTCCGGAACACTGAAGCTTTCTTT
CSASRQLRNTEAFF
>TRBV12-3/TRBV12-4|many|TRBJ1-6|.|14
TGTGCCAGCAGTTTCTCACGGAATAATTCACCCCTCCACTTT
CASSFSRNNSPLHF
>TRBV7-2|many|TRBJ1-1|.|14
TGTGCCAGCAGCCCCAAACCGGGGGGCACTGAAGCTTTCTTT
CASSPKPGGTEAFF
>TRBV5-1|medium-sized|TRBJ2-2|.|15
TGCGCCAGCAGGAAAGATGATAAGAACACCGGGGAGCTGTTTTTT
CASRKDDKNTGELFF
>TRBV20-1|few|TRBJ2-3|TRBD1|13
TGCAGTGCCGGGACAGGGTCAACAGATACGCAGTATTTT
CSAGTGSTDTQYF
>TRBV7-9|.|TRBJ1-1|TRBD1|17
TGTGCCAGCAGCCTCCCCAGGGGGGCGGGGATGAACACTGAAGCTTTCTTT
CASSLPRGAGMNTEAFF
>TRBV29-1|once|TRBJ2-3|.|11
TGCAGCGTGGGGGTCACAGGTACGCAGTGTTTT
CSVGVTGTQCF
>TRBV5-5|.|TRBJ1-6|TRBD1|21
TGTGCCAGCGGCCAAGGCGGACGTGGGACAGGGTCTGGGGGGGGGAGTTCACCCTTCCACTTT
CASGQGGRGTGSGGGSSPFHF
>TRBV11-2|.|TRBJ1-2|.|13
TGTGCCAGGGATAAGCTCACCGAGGACGGCTACACCTTC
CARDKLTEDGYTF
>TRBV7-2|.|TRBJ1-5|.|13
TGTGCCAGCAGCCCTCGCGTGGATCAGCCCCAGCATTTT
CASSPRVDQPQHF